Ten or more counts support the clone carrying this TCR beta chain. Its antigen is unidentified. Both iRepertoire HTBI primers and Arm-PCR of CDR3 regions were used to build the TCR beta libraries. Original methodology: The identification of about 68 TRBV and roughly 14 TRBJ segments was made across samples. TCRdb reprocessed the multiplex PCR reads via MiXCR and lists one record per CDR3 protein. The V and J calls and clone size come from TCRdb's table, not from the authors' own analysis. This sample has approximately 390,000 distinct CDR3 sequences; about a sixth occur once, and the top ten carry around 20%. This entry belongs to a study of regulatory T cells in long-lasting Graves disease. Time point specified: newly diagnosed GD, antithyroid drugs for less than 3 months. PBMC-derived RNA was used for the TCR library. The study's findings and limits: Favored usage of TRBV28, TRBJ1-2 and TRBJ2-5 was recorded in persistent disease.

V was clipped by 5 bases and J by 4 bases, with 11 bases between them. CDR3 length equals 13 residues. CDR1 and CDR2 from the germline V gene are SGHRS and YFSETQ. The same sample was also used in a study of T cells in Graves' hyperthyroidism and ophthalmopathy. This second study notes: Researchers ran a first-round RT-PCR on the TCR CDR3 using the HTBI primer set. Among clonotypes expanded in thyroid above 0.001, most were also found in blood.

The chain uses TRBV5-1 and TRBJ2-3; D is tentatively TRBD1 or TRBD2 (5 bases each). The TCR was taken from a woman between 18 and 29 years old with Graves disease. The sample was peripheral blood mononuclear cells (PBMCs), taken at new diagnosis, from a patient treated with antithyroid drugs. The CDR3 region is CASRRQGADTQYF. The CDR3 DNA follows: TGCGCCAGCAGACGCCAGGGAGCAGATACGCAGTATTTT.